The clone carrying this TCR beta chain was recorded only once. This specimen belongs to a study of blood T cell repertoires in COVID-19. Profiling relied on immunoSEQ multiplex PCR, and the TCRdb table lists in-frame clones only, not all of them. In the table there are 90,000 to 100,000 clones, approximately 82% of which are singletons. This CDR3 region has 17 residues. The trim removed 0 bases at V and 0 bases at J, leaving 3 bases unmatched. Germline V gives CDR1 SGHTA, CDR2 FQGNSA. This receptor was identified in a man aged 65-85 years with acute or convalescent COVID-19. The sequenced sample was peripheral blood. The genes are TRBV7-2 and TRBJ2-1; 9 nucleotides match TRBD2. CDR3: CASSLASRGGSYNEQFF. CDR3 sequence (DNA): TGTGCCAGCAGCTTAGCGTCGCGGGGGGGCTCCTACAATGAGCAGTTCTTC.